The 12 T cell receptor beta chains below were found in one sample sequenced in a study of blood T cell repertoires in COVID-19. Here immunoSEQ multiplex PCR was the method, and the copy in TCRdb shows in-frame clones only, minus some. The sample records 90,000 to 100,000 clones, about 80% being singletons. The sequencing input was peripheral blood. The receptors were sampled from a man in his 70s with acute or convalescent COVID-19.

This clone was picked up one time. The chain has TRBV7-9 and TRBJ1-2; 7 bases are a match to TRBD1. The CDR3 runs to 14 residues. CDR1 is SEHNR and CDR2 is FQNEAQ in the germline V gene (reference sequence). V lost 5 bases to trimming and J lost 4 bases; unmatched junction nucleotides: 7. CDR3 residues: CASSPGTVTYGYTF. The CDR3 nucleotides read TGTGCCAGCAGCCCGGGGACAGTGACCTATGGCTACACCTTC.

This clone was seen once. This chain links TRBV29-1 with TRBJ1-4; possible D gene TRBD1, 5 bases. There are 13 residues in the CDR3. Germline V lookup: CDR1 SQVTM, CDR2 ANQGSEA. V lost 4 bases, J lost 8 bases, and 14 bases lay in between. The CDR3 region is CSVGPAGGEKLFF. CDR3 in DNA: TGCAGCGTTGGCCCCGCCGGGGGGGAAAAACTGTTTTTT. Filled out from reference TRBV29-1 and TRBJ1-4, the complete variable domain reads SAVISQKPSRDICQRGTSLTIQCQVDSQVTMMFWYRQQPGQSLTLIATANQGSEATYESGFVIDKFPISRPNLTFSTLTVSNMSPEDSSIYLCSVGPAGGEKLFFGSGTQLSVL.

In DNA form, the CDR3 reads TGCGCCAGCAGCCAAAGTGAGACAGTAACCTACAATGAGCAGTTCTTC. This gives the protein CASSQSETVTYNEQFF. The gene calls are TRBV4-3 and TRBJ2-1; possible D gene TRBD1, 5 bases. This CDR3 spans 16 amino acids. Germline loops: CDR1 LGHNA, CDR2 YSLEER. Deletions cut 2 bases from V and 2 bases from J, with 13 bases between.

The genes are TRBV19 and TRBJ2-3; the D gene is possibly TRBD2 (5 bases). V gave up 5 bases and J gave up 0 bases, with 12 bases separating them. The CDR3 runs 15 residues. Germline V gene data show CDR1 as LNHDA and CDR2 as SQIVND (reference sequence). The CDR3 here is CASSAPRGSTDTQYF. The CDR3 DNA reads TGTGCCAGTAGTGCCCCCCGGGGAAGCACAGATACGCAGTATTTT. The whole variable domain, filled in from reference TRBV19 and TRBJ2-3, reads DGGITQSPKYLFRKEGQNVTLSCEQNLNHDAMYWYRQDPGQGLRLIYYSQIVNDFQKGDIAEGYSVSREKKESFPLTVTSAQKNPTAFYLCASSAPRGSTDTQYFGPGTRLTVL.

This clone was recorded once. In this CDR3 the conserved last residue, phenylalanine or tryptophan, is missing, so a read error is likely. The V gene is TRBV4-3, the J gene TRBJ1-2; 9 bases map to TRBD1. The CDR3 is made up of 14 amino acids. Germline V CDR1 and CDR2: LGHNA, YSLEER. V lost 0 bases and J lost 6; bases outside the gene matches: 2. The CDR3 is CASSQDWTGDGYTL. The CDR3 coding sequence is TGCGCCAGCAGCCAAGATTGGACAGGGGATGGCTACACCCTC.

This rearrangement joins TRBV4-2 to TRBJ2-3; 9 positions match TRBD2. Germline lookup yields CDR1 LGHNA and CDR2 YNFKEQ. This CDR3 comprises 16 residues. J gave up 1 base and V 1 base, and 3 bases lay outside the gene matches. The chain's CDR3 is CASSQAEREGTDTQYF. In DNA, the CDR3 is TGTGCCAGCAGCCAAGCGGAGCGGGAGGGCACAGATACGCAGTATTTT.

A few counts support this clone. The chain employs TRBV27 and TRBJ1-5; D may be TRBD1 (6 bases). V was pared by 6 bases and J by 2 bases, with 11 bases between. The CDR3 is 14 amino acids. Per germline, CDR1 MNHEY and CDR2 SMNVEV (reference sequence). The CDR3 DNA sequence: TGTGCCAGCAGCCAACAGGGACGCAATCAGCCCCAGCATTTT. Protein: CASSQQGRNQPQHF.

There are a few counts of this clone. J is TRBJ2-7 and V is TRBV28; D gene unclear. The V end was cut by 5 bases, the J end by 5 bases, with 22 bases between. Germline-derived CDR1 and CDR2 are MDHEN and SYDVKM. The CDR3 loop spans 16 amino acids. CDR3 coding DNA: TGTGCCAGCAGTCCGTTCCAACCCTCCTTACGGGACGAGCAGTACTTC. As protein: CASSPFQPSLRDEQYF.

As concerns this clone: One end of the junction fails to match germline, which may point to a read error. V and J are TRBV13 and TRBJ2-7, with TRBD2 matching 9 bases. This CDR3 contains 13 residues. Germline CDR1 PRHDT, CDR2 FYEKMQ (reference sequence). The CDR3 sequence: CASSLATSGPMDF. CDR3 nucleotides: TGTGCCAGCAGCTTAGCGACTAGCGGCCCTATGGACTTC.

This clone was counted a few times. The genes are TRBV10-3 and TRBJ1-2; no definite D call. The CDR3 loop spans 14 amino acids. With 5 bases removed from V and 4 bases from J, the gap between germline ends came to 14 bases. The germline CDR1 and CDR2 sequences are ENHRY and SYGVKD. The CDR3 is CAISSSVAVYGYTF. The DNA for the CDR3 is TGTGCCATCAGTTCCAGTGTGGCAGTCTATGGCTACACCTTC.

The J gene is TRBJ1-5, the V gene TRBV27; D not certain. CDR1 is MNHEY and CDR2 is SMNVEV in the germline V gene (reference sequence). The CDR3 is 12 amino acids. Trimming took 8 bases from V and 7 from J, leaving 12 bases between them. The CDR3 DNA follows: TGTGCCAGCCGGCGGGGTATGCAGCCCCAGCATTTT. The encoded protein is CASRRGMQPQHF.

The chain combines TRBV28 with TRBJ2-1, with 7 nucleotides matching TRBD2. The CDR3 has 13 residues. V lost 6 bases and J lost 5; bases outside the gene matches: 4. Germline CDR1 MDHEN, CDR2 SYDVKM. CDR3 residues: CASRKGGDNEQFF. CDR3 coding DNA: TGTGCCAGCAGGAAGGGAGGGGACAATGAGCAGTTCTTC.